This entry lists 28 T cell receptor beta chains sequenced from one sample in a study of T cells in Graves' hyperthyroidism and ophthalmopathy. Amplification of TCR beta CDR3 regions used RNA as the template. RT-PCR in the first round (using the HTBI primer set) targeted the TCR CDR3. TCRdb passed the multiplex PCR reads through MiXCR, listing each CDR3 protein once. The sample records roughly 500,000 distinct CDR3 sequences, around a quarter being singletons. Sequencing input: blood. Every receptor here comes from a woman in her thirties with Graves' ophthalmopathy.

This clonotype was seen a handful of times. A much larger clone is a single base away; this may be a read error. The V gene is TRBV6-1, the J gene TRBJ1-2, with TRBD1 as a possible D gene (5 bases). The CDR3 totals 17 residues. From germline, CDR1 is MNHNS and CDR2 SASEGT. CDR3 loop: CTSSKPGTGGSISGYIF. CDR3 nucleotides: TGTACCAGCAGTAAACCGGGAACAGGCGGTTCTATTAGTGGCTACATCTTC.

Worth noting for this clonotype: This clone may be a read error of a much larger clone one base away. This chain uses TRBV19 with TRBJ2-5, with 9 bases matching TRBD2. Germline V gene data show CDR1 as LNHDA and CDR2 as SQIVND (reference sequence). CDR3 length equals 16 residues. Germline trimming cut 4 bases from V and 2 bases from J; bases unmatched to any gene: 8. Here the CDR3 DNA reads TGTGCCAGTAGTAAAACGAATAGCGGGAGACAAGAGACCCAGTACTTC. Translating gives CASSKTNSGRQETQYF.

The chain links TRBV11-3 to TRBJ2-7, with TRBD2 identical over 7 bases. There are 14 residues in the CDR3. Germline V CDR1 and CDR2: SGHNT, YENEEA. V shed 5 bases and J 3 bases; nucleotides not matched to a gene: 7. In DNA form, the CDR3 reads TGTGCCAGCAGCCCACCGGGACTATACTACGAGCAGTACTTC. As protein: CASSPPGLYYEQYF.

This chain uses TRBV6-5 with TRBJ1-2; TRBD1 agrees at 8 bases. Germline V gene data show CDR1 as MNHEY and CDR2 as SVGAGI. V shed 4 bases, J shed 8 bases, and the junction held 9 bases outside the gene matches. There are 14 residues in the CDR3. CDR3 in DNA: TGTGCCAGCAGTTCTATACAGGGGGGGACAGGCTACACCTTC. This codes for CASSSIQGGTGYTF.

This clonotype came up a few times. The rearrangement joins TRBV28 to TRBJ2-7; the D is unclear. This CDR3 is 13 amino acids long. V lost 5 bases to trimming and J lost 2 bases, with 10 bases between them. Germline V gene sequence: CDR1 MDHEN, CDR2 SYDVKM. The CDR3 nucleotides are TGTGCCAGCAGTCCGCCCCCGCCCTACGAGCAGTACTTC. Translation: CASSPPPPYEQYF.

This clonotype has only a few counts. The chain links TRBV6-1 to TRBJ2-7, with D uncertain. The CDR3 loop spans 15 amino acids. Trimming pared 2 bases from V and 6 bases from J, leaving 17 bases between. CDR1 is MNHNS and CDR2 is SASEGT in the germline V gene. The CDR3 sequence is CASSELLRKEGEQYF. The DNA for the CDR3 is TGTGCCAGCAGTGAATTGTTAAGAAAAGAAGGCGAGCAGTACTTC.

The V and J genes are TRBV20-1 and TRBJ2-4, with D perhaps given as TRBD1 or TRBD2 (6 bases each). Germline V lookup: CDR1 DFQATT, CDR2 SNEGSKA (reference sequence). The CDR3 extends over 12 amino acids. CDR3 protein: CSGGQAKNIQYF. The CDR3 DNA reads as TGCAGCGGGGGACAAGCCAAAAACATTCAGTACTTC.

The CDR3 DNA is TGCGCCAGCAGCCAAGGGCGGTTGTCGGACTACCCTAACACCGGGGAGCTGTTTTTT. This sequence encodes CASSQGRLSDYPNTGELFF. J is TRBJ2-2 and V is TRBV4-1; a possible D gene is TRBD2 (6 bases). V shed 1 base and J shed 2 bases, with 20 bases lying between them. Germline V gene sequence: CDR1 MGHRA, CDR2 YSYEKL. The CDR3 has 19 amino acids.

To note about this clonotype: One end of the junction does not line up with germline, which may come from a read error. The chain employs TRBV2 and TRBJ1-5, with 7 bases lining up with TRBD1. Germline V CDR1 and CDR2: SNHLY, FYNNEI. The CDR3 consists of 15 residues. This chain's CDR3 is CASSEDRVPNQPQHF. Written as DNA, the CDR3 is TGTGCCAGCAGCGAAGACAGGGTCCCAAATCAGCCCCAGCATTTT. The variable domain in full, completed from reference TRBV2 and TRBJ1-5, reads EPEVTQTPSHQVTQMGQEVILRCVPISNHLYFYWYRQILGQKVEFLVSFYNNEISEKSEIFDDQFSVERPDGSNFTLKIRSTKLEDSAMYFCASSEDRVPNQPQHFGDGTRLSIL.

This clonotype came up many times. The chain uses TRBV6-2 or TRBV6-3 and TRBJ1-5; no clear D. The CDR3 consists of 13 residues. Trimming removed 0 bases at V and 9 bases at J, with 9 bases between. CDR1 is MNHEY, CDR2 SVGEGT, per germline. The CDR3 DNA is TGTGCCAGCAGTTACTCGTCCCGGGTGCCCCAGCATTTT. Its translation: CASSYSSRVPQHF.

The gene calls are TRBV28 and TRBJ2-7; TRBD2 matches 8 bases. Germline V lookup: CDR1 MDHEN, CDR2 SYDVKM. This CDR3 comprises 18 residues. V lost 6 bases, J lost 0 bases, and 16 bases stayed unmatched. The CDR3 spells CASRPTLSTSADSYEQYF. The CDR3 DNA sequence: TGTGCCAGCAGGCCAACGCTCTCGACTAGCGCCGACTCCTACGAGCAGTACTTC.

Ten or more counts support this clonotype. In DNA form, the CDR3 reads TGTGCCAGCAGTAAGACAGAGAACTATGGCTACACCTTC. Translating gives CASSKTENYGYTF. The rearrangement uses TRBV6-1 and TRBJ1-2, with a weak D call TRBD1 (5 bases). Germline assignment: CDR1 MNHNS and CDR2 SASEGT. With 5 bases removed from V and 2 bases from J, the gap between germline ends came to 9 bases. The CDR3 runs 13 residues.

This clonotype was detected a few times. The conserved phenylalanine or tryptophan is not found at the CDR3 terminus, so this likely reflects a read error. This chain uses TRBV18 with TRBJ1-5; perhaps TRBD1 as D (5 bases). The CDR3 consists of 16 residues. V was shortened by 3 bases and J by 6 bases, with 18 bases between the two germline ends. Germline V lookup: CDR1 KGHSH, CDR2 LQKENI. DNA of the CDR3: TGTGCCAGCTCACCCCAGGCTGAGGGTGGGGGTCAGCCCCAGCATTTG. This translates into CASSPQAEGGGQPQHL.

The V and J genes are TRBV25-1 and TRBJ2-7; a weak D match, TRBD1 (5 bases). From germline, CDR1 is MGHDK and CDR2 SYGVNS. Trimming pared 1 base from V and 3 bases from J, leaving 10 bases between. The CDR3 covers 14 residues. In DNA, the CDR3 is TGTGCCAGCAGTGAATTTGACAGAGGCTACGAGCAGTACTTC. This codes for CASSEFDRGYEQYF.

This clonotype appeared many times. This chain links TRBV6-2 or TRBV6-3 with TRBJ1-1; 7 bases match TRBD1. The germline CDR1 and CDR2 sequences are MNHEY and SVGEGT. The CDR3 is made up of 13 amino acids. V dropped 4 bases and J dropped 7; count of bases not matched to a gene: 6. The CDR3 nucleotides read TGTGCCAGCAGTTCCCCTAGGGACAGTGAAGCTTTCTTT. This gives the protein CASSSPRDSEAFF.

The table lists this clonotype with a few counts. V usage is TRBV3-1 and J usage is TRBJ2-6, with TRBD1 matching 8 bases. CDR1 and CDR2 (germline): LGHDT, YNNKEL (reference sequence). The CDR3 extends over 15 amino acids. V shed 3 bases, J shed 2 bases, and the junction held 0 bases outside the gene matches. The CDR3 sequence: CASSQTGAGANVLTF. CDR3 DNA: TGTGCCAGCAGCCAGACAGGGGCTGGGGCCAACGTCCTGACTTTC.

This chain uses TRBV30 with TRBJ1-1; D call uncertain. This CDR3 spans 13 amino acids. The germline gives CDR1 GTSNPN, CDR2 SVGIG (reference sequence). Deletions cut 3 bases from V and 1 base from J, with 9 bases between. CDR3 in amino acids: CAWSLRGNTEAFF. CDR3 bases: TGTGCCTGGAGCCTACGGGGGAACACTGAAGCTTTCTTT.

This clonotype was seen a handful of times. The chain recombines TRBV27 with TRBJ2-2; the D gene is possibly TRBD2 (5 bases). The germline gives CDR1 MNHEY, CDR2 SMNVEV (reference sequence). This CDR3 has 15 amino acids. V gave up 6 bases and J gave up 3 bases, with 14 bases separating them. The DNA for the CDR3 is TGTGCCAGCAGGATGGCTAGGGAGTACACCGGGGAGCTGTTTTTT. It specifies CASRMAREYTGELFF.

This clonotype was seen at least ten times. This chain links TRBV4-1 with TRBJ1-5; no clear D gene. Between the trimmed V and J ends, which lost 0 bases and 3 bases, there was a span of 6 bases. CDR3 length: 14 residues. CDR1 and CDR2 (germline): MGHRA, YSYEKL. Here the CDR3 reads CASSQDQPNQPQHF. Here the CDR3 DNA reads TGCGCCAGCAGCCAAGACCAGCCCAATCAGCCCCAGCATTTT.

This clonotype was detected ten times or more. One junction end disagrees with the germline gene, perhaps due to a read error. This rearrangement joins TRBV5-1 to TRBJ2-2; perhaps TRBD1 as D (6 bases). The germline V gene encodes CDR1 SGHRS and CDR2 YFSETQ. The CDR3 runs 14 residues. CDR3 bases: TGCGCCACCAGCCCAGGGGCGAACACCGGGGAGCTGTTTTTT. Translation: CATSPGANTGELFF. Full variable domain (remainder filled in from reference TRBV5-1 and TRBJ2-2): KAGVTQTPRYLIKTRGQQVTLSCSPISGHRSVSWYQQTPGQGLQFLFEYFSETQRNKGNFPGRFSGRQFSNSRSEMNVSTLELGDSALYLCATSPGANTGELFFGEGSRLTVL.

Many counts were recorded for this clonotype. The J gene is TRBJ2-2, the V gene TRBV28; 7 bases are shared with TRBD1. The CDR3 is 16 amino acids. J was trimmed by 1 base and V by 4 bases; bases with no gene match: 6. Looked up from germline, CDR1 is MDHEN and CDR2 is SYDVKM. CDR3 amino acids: CASSSTGLQNTGELFF. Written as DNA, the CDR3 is TGTGCCAGCAGTTCGACAGGGCTACAGAACACCGGGGAGCTGTTTTTT. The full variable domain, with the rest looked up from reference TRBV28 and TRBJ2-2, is DVKVTQSSRYLVKRTGEKVFLECVQDMDHENMFWYRQDPGLGLRLIYFSYDVKMKEKGDIPEGYSVSREKKERFSLILESASTNQTSMYLCASSSTGLQNTGELFFGEGSRLTVL.

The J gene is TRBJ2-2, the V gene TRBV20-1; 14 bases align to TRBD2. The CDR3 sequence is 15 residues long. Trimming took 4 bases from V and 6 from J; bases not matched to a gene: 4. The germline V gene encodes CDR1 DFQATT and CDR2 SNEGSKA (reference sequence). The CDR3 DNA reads TGCAGTGCTAAGACTAGCGGGAGGGAAGCCGGGGAGCTGTTTTTT. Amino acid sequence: CSAKTSGREAGELFF.

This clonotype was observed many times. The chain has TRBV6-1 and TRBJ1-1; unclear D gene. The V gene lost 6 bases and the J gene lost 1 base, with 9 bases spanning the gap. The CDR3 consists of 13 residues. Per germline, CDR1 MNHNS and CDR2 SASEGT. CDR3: CASSLQTNTEAFF. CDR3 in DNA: TGTGCCAGCAGCCTTCAAACGAACACTGAAGCTTTCTTT.

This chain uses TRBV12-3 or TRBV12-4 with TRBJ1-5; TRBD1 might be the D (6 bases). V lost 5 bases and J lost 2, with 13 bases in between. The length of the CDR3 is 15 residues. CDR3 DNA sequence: TGTGCCAGCAGTGAGGTCCACAGGGGCAATCAGCCCCAGCATTTT. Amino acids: CASSEVHRGNQPQHF.

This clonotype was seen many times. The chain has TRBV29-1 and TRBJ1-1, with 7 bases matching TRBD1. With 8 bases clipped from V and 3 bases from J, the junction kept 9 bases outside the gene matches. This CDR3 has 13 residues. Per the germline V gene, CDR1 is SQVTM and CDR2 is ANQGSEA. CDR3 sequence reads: CSSLTGIDTEAFF. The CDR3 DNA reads TGCAGCTCTCTGACAGGGATCGACACTGAAGCTTTCTTT.

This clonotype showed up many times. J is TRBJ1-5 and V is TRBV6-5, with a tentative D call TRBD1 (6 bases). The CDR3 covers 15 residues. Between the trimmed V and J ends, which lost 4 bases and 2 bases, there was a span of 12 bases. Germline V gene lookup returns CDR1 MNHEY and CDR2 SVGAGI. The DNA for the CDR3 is TGTGCCAGCAGTTGGGTCTCAGGGGGCAATCAGCCCCAGCATTTT. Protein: CASSWVSGGNQPQHF.

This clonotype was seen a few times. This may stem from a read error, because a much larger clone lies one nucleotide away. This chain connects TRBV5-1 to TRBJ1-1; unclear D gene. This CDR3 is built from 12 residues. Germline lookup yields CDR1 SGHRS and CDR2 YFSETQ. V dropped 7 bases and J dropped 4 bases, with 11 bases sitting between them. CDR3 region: CASGSRGTEAFF. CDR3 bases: TGCGCCAGCGGCTCTCGGGGCACTGAAGCTTTCTTT.

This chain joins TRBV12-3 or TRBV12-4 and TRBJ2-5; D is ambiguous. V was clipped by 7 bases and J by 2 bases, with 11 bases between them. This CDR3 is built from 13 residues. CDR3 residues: CASTLHSQETQYF. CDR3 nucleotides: TGTGCCAGCACCCTTCACAGTCAAGAGACCCAGTACTTC.